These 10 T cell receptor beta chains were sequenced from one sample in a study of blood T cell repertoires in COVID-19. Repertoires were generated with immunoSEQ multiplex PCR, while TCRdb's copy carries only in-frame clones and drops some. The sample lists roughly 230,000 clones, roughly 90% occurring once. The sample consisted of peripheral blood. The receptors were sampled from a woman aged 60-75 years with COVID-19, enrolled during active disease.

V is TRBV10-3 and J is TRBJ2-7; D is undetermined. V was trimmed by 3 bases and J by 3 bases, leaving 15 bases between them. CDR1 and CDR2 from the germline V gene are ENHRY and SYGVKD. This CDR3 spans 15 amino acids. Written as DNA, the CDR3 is TGTGCCATCAGTGACTACAGTACTGGTTACTACGAGCAGTACTTC. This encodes CAISDYSTGYYEQYF.

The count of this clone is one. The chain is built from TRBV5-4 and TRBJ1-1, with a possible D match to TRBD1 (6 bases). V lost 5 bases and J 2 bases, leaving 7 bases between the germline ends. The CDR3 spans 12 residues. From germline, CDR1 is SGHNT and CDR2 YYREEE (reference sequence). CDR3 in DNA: TGTGCCAGCAGGACAGGTAACACTGAAGCTTTCTTT. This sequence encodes CASRTGNTEAFF.

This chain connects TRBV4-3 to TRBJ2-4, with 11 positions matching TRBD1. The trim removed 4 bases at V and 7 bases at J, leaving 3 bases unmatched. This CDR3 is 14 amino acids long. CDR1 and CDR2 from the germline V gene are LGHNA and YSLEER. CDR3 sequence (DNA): TGCGCCAGCAGCCCCCGGGACAGGGGGAACATTCAGTACTTC. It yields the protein CASSPRDRGNIQYF.

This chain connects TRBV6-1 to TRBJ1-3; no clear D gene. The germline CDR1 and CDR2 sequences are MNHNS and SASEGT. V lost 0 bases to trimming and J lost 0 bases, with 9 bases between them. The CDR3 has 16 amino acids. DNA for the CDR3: TGTGCCAGCAGTGAAGCCAGTCCCTCCTCTGGAAACACCATATATTTT. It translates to CASSEASPSSGNTIYF.

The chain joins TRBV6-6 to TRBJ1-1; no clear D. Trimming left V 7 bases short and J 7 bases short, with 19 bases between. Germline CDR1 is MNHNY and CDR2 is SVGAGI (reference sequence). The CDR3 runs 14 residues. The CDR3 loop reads CASIPLSGKHEAFF. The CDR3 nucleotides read TGTGCCAGCATCCCTCTCAGCGGGAAACATGAAGCTTTCTTT.

In nucleotides, the CDR3 is TGCGCCAGCAGCCAAGAAGCGATTGGTGGCTACACCTTC. This sequence encodes CASSQEAIGGYTF. The chain is built from TRBV4-3 and TRBJ1-2; D remains unclear. V was pared by 0 bases and J by 7 bases, with 9 bases between. Germline loops: CDR1 LGHNA, CDR2 YSLEER. The CDR3 runs 13 residues.

The chain's CDR3 is CASSGDRGLGTQYF. For the CDR3, the DNA is TGTGCCAGCAGTGGGGACAGGGGTTTAGGCACGCAGTATTTT. The chain is built from TRBV25-1 and TRBJ2-3; 10 nucleotides line up with TRBD1. The germline V gene encodes CDR1 MGHDK and CDR2 SYGVNS. The J segment lost 9 bases and the V segment lost 4 bases, leaving 7 bases of the junction unmatched. This CDR3 has 14 amino acids.

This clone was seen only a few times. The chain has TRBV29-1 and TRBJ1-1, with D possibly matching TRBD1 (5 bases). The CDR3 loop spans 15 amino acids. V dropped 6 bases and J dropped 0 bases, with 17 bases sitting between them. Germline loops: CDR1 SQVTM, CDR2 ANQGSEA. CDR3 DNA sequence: TGCAGCGTCGCCCGATCAACAGGCATGAACACTGAAGCTTTCTTT. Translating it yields CSVARSTGMNTEAFF. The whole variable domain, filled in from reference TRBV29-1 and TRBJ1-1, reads SAVISQKPSRDICQRGTSLTIQCQVDSQVTMMFWYRQQPGQSLTLIATANQGSEATYESGFVIDKFPISRPNLTFSTLTVSNMSPEDSSIYLCSVARSTGMNTEAFFGQGTRLTVV.

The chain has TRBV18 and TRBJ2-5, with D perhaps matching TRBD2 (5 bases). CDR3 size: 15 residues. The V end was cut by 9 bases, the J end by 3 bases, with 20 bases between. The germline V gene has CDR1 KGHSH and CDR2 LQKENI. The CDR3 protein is CASIALGLEKETQYF. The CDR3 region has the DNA TGTGCCAGTATCGCACTAGGCCTCGAAAAAGAGACCCAGTACTTC.

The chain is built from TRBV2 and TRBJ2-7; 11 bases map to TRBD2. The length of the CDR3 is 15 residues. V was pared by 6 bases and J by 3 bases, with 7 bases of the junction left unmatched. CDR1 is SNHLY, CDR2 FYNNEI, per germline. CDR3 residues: CASRIGTSGIYEQYF. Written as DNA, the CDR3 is TGTGCCAGCAGAATTGGGACTAGCGGTATCTACGAGCAGTACTTC.